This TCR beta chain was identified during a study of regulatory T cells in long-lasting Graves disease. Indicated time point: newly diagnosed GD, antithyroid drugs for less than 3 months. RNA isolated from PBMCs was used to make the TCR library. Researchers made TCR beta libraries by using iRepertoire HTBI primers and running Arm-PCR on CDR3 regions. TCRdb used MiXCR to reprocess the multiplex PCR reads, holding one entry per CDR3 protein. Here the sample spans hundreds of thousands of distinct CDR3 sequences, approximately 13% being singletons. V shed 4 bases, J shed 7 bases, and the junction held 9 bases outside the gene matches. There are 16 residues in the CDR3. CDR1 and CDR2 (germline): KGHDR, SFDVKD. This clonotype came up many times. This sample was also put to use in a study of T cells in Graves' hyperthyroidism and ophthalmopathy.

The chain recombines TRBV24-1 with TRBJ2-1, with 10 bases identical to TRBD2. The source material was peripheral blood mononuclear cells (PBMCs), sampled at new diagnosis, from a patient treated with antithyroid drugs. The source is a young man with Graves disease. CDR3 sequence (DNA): TGTGCCACCAGTGACCCTGGACTAGCGGAGCTAAATGAGCAGTTCTTC. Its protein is CATSDPGLAELNEQFF.